This TCR beta chain was sequenced during a study of OX40 agonist ivuxolimab in advanced cancers. Germline V gene lookup returns CDR1 SGHRS and CDR2 YFSETQ. V lost 2 bases and J 0 bases, leaving 15 bases between the germline ends. The CDR3 sequence is 17 residues long. Using immunoSEQ multiplex PCR, the repertoire was profiled, and TCRdb retains in-frame clones only, with some absent. The sample records about 100,000 clones, roughly 90% being singletons. The chain joins TRBV5-1 to TRBJ1-3; no firm D call. The source of this sequence is an adult with an advanced solid tumor such as melanoma, head and neck, liver or kidney cancer. This specimen consisted of CD4+ or CD8+ T cells sorted from blood, obtained in a trial of the OX40 agonist ivuxolimab. This CDR3 is CASSFGVTGLSGNTIYF. CDR3 sequence (DNA): TGCGCCAGCAGCTTCGGGGTAACCGGCCTCTCTGGAAACACCATATATTTT. Together with reference TRBV5-1 and TRBJ1-3, the CDR3 gives the full variable domain: KAGVTQTPRYLIKTRGQQVTLSCSPISGHRSVSWYQQTPGQGLQFLFEYFSETQRNKGNFPGRFSGRQFSNSRSEMNVSTLELGDSALYLCASSFGVTGLSGNTIYFGEGSWLTVV.